The source of this T cell receptor beta chain is a study of cytomegalovirus exposure and HLA in healthy donors (dated by TCRdb to 2017 to 2019). Regarding the complete study: An earlier analysis of some 620 of the donors reported 276 Gb of sequence data and around 100 million unique TCR beta sequences obtained from roughly 170 million T cells. An early release covering just under 650 HLA-typed donors comprised about 300 gigabases of sequencing data and tens of millions of unique TCR sequences. Among the roughly 380 genotyped donors, around 81% belonged to the genetic ancestry cluster associated with self-reported Caucasian donors. The study was designed to test whether signatures of past pathogen exposure could be identified by cataloging public T cell receptors. The study used immunosequencing to profile the T cell repertoires of 666 subjects and linked those repertoires to cytomegalovirus serostatus. A separate validation cohort of 100 to 150 different subjects was used in addition to the 666-subject first cohort. To predict cytomegalovirus infection status, the study brought together high-throughput TCR immunosequencing, statistical association of individual TCRs with disease status, and machine learning. To study patterns of TCR occurrence, a later analysis re-analyzed previously published TCR beta repertoires from 500 to 850 donors and added high-resolution HLA genotyping. Rather than using new phenotypic data, the later analysis identified candidate immune exposures from TCR beta sequences and from how often those sequences occurred across donors. To decide whether each TCR beta V gene segment behaved as functional or pseudogenic, an earlier analysis of some 600 of the donors relied on high-throughput TCR beta sequencing. Alongside the repertoire data, information on donor age, sex, ethnicity and CMV serostatus was compiled. A later genetic analysis used genome-wide SNP genotypes for about 60% of the roughly 700 donors, treating that subset as a discovery cohort. Every discovery cohort repertoire had been produced on one sequencing platform. Class I and class II HLA loci were covered by the typing at four-digit resolution. Typing coverage varied by locus: roughly 620-630 donors for A, B, C, DRB1 and DQB1; roughly 520 for DQA1; 606 for DPA1; approximately 490 for DPB1. A handful of DR-DQ haplotypes were handled as single units for association and clustering because linkage in the cohort was strong. On average, 235,054 unique TCR beta nucleotide sequences were sequenced per donor among several hundred genotyped donors of the cohort, with roughly 18% of those sequences being non-productive. Study-level results and caveats: When HLA alleles, especially DR and DQ, strongly co-occurred, TCR associations were difficult to assign to individual alleles. This cohort had only TCR beta chains sequenced, and the lack of alpha or paired-chain data limited which features could be detected. The authors suggested that the approach could potentially be extended to other disease states and immunological phenotypes. A further reported finding was that TCR beta sequences accurately predicted the HLA-A and HLA-B alleles for most subjects in the first cohort. In a later analysis, several top co-occurrence clusters were reported to appear linked to parvovirus B19, influenza, CMV and Epstein-Barr virus. Presence/absence analyses assumed roughly uniform sequencing depth across donors, an assumption that may not hold. In an earlier analysis of some 500 of the donors, most TCR beta V segments appeared in productive rearrangements about 87% or about 30% of the time, broadly matching IMGT annotations. Some IMGT-functional V segments, including TRBV6-2 and TRBV6-3, could not be told apart with the 87-base-pair reads, so those segments were excluded. Compared with equally common non-associated chains, HLA-associated TCR beta chains in a later analysis were more clonally expanded and had lower generation probabilities. A later genetic analysis reported fewer N-insertions in productive TCRs among donors in an Asian-associated ancestry cluster than the approximately 670-donor mean. Correlated functional status among segregating V segments might be attributable to linkage disequilibrium, but an unknown experimental factor could not be ruled out. The classifier was reported to diagnose cytomegalovirus status with high specificity and sensitivity in both the original cohort and the validation cohort. The only immune exposure information available for the cohort was CMV serostatus. Most CMV-associated TCR beta chains appeared to be HLA-restricted in a later analysis, and the HLA associations seemed to be driven largely by CMV exposure. Most TCR sequences were seen in very few donors, while some public TCRs were found in many individuals. V-gene and J-gene trimming of TCR beta chains was associated with a missense DCLRE1C variant in a later genetic analysis, and the association was replicated in an independent cohort. The study gave a list of 150 to 200 TCR beta chains associated with cytomegalovirus. HLA typing was unavailable for some donors at each locus, so association tests used only the typed subset. A later analysis associated 16,951 TCR beta sequences with specific HLA alleles at a false discovery rate of 0.05. In a later analysis, TCR association rates were found to vary across HLA loci, with the most associated TCRs seen for DRB1 alleles and the fewest for HLA-C alleles. A group of highly shared sequence variants was considered likely to be a technical artifact of the sequencing pipeline. Because counts were too low, some 16 rarely observed V segments, including chromosome 9 orphons, were excluded from the earlier analysis of roughly 580 of the donors. A few of the identified cytomegalovirus-associated TCR beta chains were confirmed in vitro to be specific for cytomegalovirus antigens.

The CDR3 runs 15 residues from the cysteine to the phenylalanine. The CDR3 DNA has 45 bases and is translated from base 1. From the germline V gene, CDR1 is ENHRY and CDR2 is SYGVKD. V trim: 4 bases; J trim: 6 bases; unmatched bases: 6. Library preparation used the immunoSEQ multiplex PCR assay. For the multiplex PCR, a mixture combining 60 forward primers for TCR Vbeta segments and 13 reverse primers for TCR Jbeta segments was used. The CDR3 region of rearranged TCR beta genes was amplified from genomic DNA by a multiplex PCR assay. On the Illumina HiSeq System, the amplified TCR beta libraries were sequenced as 87-base-pair reads. Per the source publication's procedure: Across the 500 to 750 repertoires, a later analysis counted approximately 75 million unique TCR beta chains, roughly 11 million of which were shared by at least two donors. Raw reads were error-corrected and collapsed into unique sequences with a nearest-neighbor algorithm that merged closely related sequences to remove PCR and sequencing errors. Alignment of CDR3 sequences to IMGT reference sequences was used to assign V, D and J gene segments. For a sequence to be retained, a match of at least six nucleotides was required to both a V gene segment and a J gene segment. Rearrangements were classified as productive when the CDR3 lacked stop codons and remained in frame with V and J, and all other rearrangements were classified as non-productive. CDR3 was defined by IMGT convention, running from the second conserved V-encoded cysteine to the conserved J-encoded phenylalanine. In an earlier analysis of more than 550 of the donors, sequences lacking an unambiguous match to a single V gene segment were excluded. An earlier analysis of 587 of the donors called V segments functional above 56.7% productive rearrangements and segregating when the between-donor standard deviation exceeded 5%. To diagnose cytomegalovirus status from the catalog of TCR beta chain sequences, a statistical classification framework was built. V and J gene assignment, in a later analysis, came from comparing TCR nucleotide sequences with IMGT/GENE-DB human TR gene sequences. A later analysis assigned CDR3 sequences and most-parsimonious VDJ recombination scenarios with the TCRdist pipeline. A later analysis defined each TCR beta chain by its CDR3 amino acid sequence plus V-gene family, and excluded reads lacking a unique V-gene family. In a later analysis, several hundred highly shared, low-generation-probability nucleotide sequences were removed to address suspected cross-contamination and a sequencing artifact. In a later analysis, a clonal expansion index was calculated for each public chain from normalized within-repertoire ranks of inferred template counts. Generation probabilities in a later analysis came from a VDJ recombination model fitted to out-of-frame rearrangements, and those results were checked against IGoR. A later analysis scored TCR-TCR, TCR-HLA and TCR-CMV co-occurrence with hypergeometric tests, applying a repertoire-size bias correction to TCR pairs. A later analysis estimated false discovery rates by permuting HLA or CMV assignments 20 times. In a later analysis, co-occurring TCRs were grouped with DBSCAN, and TCRdist sequence similarity was added when clustering was performed within HLA-allele-positive subsets. Co-occurrence clustering excluded repertoires with fewer than 30,000 or more than 120,000 public chains, plus five with anomalous nucleotide sharing. TCRdb limited this immuneACCESS table to in-frame rearrangements with V and J called. A share of clones is missing; checked studies link under half to unresolved V genes, and the rest is unexplained. That table supplies the V and J calls and clone size; D and trimming were determined from the DNA. Here the sample has more than 75,000 clones; about 68% occur a single time. In total, the top ten clones hold more than 8.5% of the sample.

About this clone: Its binding antigen is unknown. The input lacks base qualities; no much larger clone sits a single base away.

The cohort comprised some 700 healthy bone marrow donors. At the time of sampling, every cohort member was nominally healthy, though immune exposures that went unrecorded were likely present. The donor tested CMV seropositive and was one of the 289 seropositive cohort members. Each donor provided a peripheral blood sample, and peripheral blood mononuclear cells were used for TCR beta sequencing. Genomic DNA extraction from the blood cell samples was performed with the Qiagen DNeasy Blood Extraction Kit. The sequence was collected from a man aged 40-55 years in good health and CMV-seropositive. Source material: PBMCs. The V and J segments used are TRBV10-3 and TRBJ1-5, with 10 bases matching TRBD1. CDR3 sequence: CAISGGTGVSQPQHF. The sequence in DNA is TGTGCCATCAGTGGAGGGACAGGGGTAAGTCAGCCCCAGCATTTT.